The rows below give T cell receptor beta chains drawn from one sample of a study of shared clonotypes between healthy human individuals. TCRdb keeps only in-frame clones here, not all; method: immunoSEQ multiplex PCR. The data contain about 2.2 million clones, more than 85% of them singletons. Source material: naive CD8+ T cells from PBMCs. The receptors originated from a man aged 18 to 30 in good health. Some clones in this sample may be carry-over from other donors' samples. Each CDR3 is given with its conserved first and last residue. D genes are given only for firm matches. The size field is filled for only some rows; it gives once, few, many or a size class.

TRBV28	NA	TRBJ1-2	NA	CASSLSLTGIYGYTF	TGTGCCAGCAGTTTATCCTTAACTGGGATCTATGGCTACACCTTC
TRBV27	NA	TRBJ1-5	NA	CASSFQPYQPQHF	TGTGCCAGCAGTTTTCAGCCGTATCAGCCCCAGCATTTT
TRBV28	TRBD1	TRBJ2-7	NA	CASSRSRGTVGPYEQYF	TGTGCCAGCAGCCGATCACGAGGGACAGTTGGACCCTACGAGCAGTACTTC
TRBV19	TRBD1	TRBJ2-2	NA	CASSNTGTGAGELFF	TGTGCCAGTAGTAACACCGGGACAGGGGCCGGGGAGCTGTTTTTT
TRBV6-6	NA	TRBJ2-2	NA	CACGSGNTGELFF	TGTGCCTGCGGCTCAGGGAACACCGGGGAGCTGTTTTTT
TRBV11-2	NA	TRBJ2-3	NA	CASSFGVTKADTQYF	TGTGCCAGCAGCTTCGGGGTCACAAAGGCAGATACGCAGTATTTT
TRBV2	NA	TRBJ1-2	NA	CASSEWAAYYGYTF	TGTGCCAGCAGTGAGTGGGCAGCATACTATGGCTACACCTTC
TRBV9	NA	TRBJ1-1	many	CASSVERGWGENTEAFF	TGTGCCAGCAGCGTAGAGCGGGGATGGGGTGAAAACACTGAAGCTTTCTTT
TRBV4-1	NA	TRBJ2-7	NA	CASSQVRGYEQYF	TGCGCCAGCAGCCAAGTCCGGGGGTACGAGCAGTACTTC
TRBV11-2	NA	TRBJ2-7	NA	CASSPRLGVEEQYF	TGTGCCAGCAGCCCGAGACTAGGGGTGGAAGAGCAGTACTTC
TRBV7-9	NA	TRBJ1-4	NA	CASSPINEKLFF	TGTGCCAGCAGCCCTATTAATGAAAAACTGTTTTTT
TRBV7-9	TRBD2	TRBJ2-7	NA	CASSWGAGEAYEQYF	TGTGCCAGCAGCTGGGGAGCGGGAGAAGCCTACGAGCAGTACTTC
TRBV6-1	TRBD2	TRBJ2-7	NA	CASSGGVGLAYEQYF	TGTGCCAGCAGCGGGGGGGTAGGACTAGCCTACGAGCAGTACTTC
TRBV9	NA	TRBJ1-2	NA	CASSAPLGGYHGYTF	TGTGCCAGCAGCGCCCCCCTGGGAGGGTACCATGGCTACACCTTC
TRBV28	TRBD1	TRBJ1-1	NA	CASSSSYRGAAFF	TGTGCCAGCAGCTCATCGTACAGGGGTGCAGCTTTCTTT
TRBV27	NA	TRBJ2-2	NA	CASSFLTSNGELFF	TGTGCCAGCAGTTTCCTGACTAGTAACGGGGAGCTGTTTTTT
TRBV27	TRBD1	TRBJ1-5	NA	CASSQLTGGENQPQHF	TGTGCCAGCAGTCAATTGACAGGGGGCGAAAATCAGCCCCAGCATTTT
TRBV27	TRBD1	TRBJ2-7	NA	CASSLSTGETSYEQYF	TGTGCCAGCAGTTTATCAACAGGGGAGACCTCCTACGAGCAGTACTTC
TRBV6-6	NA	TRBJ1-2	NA	CAGVGRGGANYGYTF	TGTGCAGGCGTGGGGAGGGGGGGAGCGAACTATGGCTACACCTTC
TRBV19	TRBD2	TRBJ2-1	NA	CASSISGSYEQFF	TGTGCCAGTAGTATCAGCGGGAGCTATGAGCAGTTCTTC
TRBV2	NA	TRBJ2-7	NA	CASPAGPNTYEQYF	TGTGCCAGCCCAGCAGGGCCCAACACCTACGAGCAGTACTTC
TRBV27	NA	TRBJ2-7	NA	CASSLGGPPYEQYF	TGTGCCAGCAGTTTAGGGGGTCCACCCTACGAGCAGTACTTC
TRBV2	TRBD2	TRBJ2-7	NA	CASSEAGGPHEQYF	TGTGCCAGCAGTGAAGCGGGAGGGCCCCACGAGCAGTACTTC
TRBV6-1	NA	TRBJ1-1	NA	CASSRQNTEAFF	TGTGCCAGCTCGCGGCAGAACACTGAAGCTTTCTTT
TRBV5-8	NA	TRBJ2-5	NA	CASSRLNREETQYF	TGTGCCAGCAGCCGGCTGAACAGGGAAGAGACCCAGTACTTC
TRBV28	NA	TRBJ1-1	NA	CASSFSGGPEAFF	TGTGCCAGCAGTTTTTCCGGGGGTCCTGAAGCTTTCTTT
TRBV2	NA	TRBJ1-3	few	CASSVRGGSGNTIYF	TGTGCCAGCAGTGTTCGGGGAGGGTCTGGAAACACCATATATTTT
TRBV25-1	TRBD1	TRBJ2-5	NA	CASSEDRDSETQYF	TGTGCCAGCAGTGAAGACAGGGATTCCGAGACCCAGTACTTC
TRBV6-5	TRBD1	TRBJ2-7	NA	CASSWGTGGAYEQYF	TGTGCCAGCAGTTGGGGAACAGGGGGCGCGTACGAGCAGTACTTC
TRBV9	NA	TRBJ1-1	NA	CASSAGGGEAFF	TGTGCCAGCAGCGCGGGGGGCGGTGAAGCTTTCTTT
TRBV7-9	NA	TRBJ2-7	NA	CASSSGQSSYEQYF	TGTGCCAGCAGCTCAGGACAGAGCTCCTACGAGCAGTACTTC
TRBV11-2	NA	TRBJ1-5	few	CASSLMGQPQHF	TGTGCCAGCAGCTTAATGGGCCAGCCCCAGCATTTT
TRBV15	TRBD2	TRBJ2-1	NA	CATSRDSAVGRSGYNEQFF	TGTGCCACCAGCAGAGATTCTGCGGTCGGGAGGTCGGGGTACAATGAGCAGTTCTTC
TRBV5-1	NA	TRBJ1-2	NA	CASSLEPGRPYGYTF	TGCGCCAGCAGCTTGGAGCCGGGGCGCCCCTATGGCTACACCTTC
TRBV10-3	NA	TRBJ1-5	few	CAISGGTDSNQPQHF	TGTGCCATCAGCGGGGGGACGGATAGCAATCAGCCCCAGCATTTT
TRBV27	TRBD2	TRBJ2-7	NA	CASSFRLAGREQYF	TGTGCCAGCAGTTTCCGGCTAGCGGGGCGCGAGCAGTACTTC
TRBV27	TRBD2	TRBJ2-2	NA	CASSPSSGENTGELFF	TGTGCCAGCAGTCCGTCTAGCGGGGAGAACACCGGGGAGCTGTTTTTT
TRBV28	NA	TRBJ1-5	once	CASSLRQRSNQPQHF	TGTGCCAGCAGTCTCCGACAGCGTAGCAATCAGCCCCAGCATTTT
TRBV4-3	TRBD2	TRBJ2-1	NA	CASSQDLREGLREFFF	TGCGCCAGCAGCCAAGACTTGCGGGAGGGCCTCCGAGAATTTTTCTTC
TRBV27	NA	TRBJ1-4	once	CASSPSTARPNEKLFF	TGTGCCAGCAGCCCCAGCACAGCCCGTCCTAATGAAAAACTGTTTTTT
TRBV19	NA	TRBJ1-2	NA	CASRSTGTSGSGYTF	TGTGCCAGTAGGTCCACCGGGACTTCCGGCTCCGGCTACACCTTC
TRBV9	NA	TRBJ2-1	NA	CASSPLGPNEQFF	TGTGCCAGCAGCCCACTGGGGCCCAATGAGCAGTTCTTC